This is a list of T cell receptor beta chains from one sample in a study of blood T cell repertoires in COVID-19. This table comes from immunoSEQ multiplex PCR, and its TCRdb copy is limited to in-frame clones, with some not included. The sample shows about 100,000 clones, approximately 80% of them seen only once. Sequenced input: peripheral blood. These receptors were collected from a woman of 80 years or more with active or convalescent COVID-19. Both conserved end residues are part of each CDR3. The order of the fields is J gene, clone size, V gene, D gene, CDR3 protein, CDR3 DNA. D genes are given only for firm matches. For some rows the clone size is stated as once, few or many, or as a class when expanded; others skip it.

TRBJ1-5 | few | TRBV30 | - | CAWSTRTGSNQPQHF | TGTGCCTGGAGTACTCGGACGGGAAGCAATCAGCCCCAGCATTTT
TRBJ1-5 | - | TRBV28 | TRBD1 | CASSLPGQGNQPQHF | TGTGCCAGCAGTTTGCCGGGACAGGGGAATCAGCCCCAGCATTTT
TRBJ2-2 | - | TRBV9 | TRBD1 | CASSQRQGRSGELFF | TGTGCCAGCAGCCAGAGACAGGGACGATCCGGGGAGCTGTTTTTT
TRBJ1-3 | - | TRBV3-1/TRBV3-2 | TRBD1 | CATRDRGNGNTIYF | TGTGCCACCCGAGACAGGGGGAACGGAAACACCATATATTTT
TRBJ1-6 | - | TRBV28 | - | CASSRSSYNSPLHF | TGTGCCAGCAGCCGTAGCTCCTATAATTCACCCCTCCACTTT
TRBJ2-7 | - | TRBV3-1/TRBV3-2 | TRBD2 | CASSPGLARDEQYF | TGTGCCAGCAGCCCGGGACTAGCCAGGGACGAGCAGTACTTC
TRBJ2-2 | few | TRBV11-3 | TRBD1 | CASSLGGQGTGELFF | TGTGCCAGCAGCTTAGGGGGACAGGGGACCGGGGAGCTGTTTTTT
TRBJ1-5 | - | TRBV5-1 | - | CASSTDGGANQPQHF | TGCGCCAGCTCCACCGACGGGGGAGCAAATCAGCCCCAGCATTTT
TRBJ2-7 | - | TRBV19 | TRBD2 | CASSSSGGAYEQYF | TGTGCCAGTAGCAGCAGCGGGGGGGCCTACGAGCAGTACTTC
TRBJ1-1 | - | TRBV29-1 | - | CSAEGARNTEAFF | TGCAGCGCCGAAGGGGCTAGAAACACTGAAGCTTTCTTT
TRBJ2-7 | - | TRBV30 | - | CAWSLLGGYEQYF | TGTGCCTGGAGTTTGCTAGGAGGGTACGAGCAGTACTTC
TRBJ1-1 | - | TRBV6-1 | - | CASSETWRNTEAFF | TGTGCCAGCAGTGAAACGTGGAGGAACACTGAAGCTTTCTTT
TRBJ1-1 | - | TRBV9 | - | CASSGERRVNTEAFF | TGTGCCAGCAGCGGAGAAAGGAGAGTCAACACTGAAGCTTTCTTT
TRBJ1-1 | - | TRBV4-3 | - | CASSQGQNTEAFF | TGCGCCAGCAGCCAAGGACAGAACACTGAAGCTTTCTTT
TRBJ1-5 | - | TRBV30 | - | CAGARDFNQPQHF | TGTGCCGGGGCCCGGGACTTCAATCAGCCCCAGCATTTT
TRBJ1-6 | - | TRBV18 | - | CASRTEGNSPLHF | TGTGCCAGCAGGACGGAGGGGAATTCACCCCTCCACTTT
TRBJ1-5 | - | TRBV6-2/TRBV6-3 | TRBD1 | CASSKGQGRNQPQHF | TGTGCCAGCAGTAAAGGACAGGGTCGCAATCAGCCCCAGCATTTT
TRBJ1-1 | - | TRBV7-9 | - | CASSSLLTVRSTEAFF | TGTGCCAGCAGCTCCCTCCTAACAGTACGAAGCACTGAAGCTTTCTTT
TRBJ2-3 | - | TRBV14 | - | CASSQGFGRRATDTQYF | TGTGCCAGCAGCCAAGGTTTTGGGAGGCGGGCTACAGATACGCAGTATTTT
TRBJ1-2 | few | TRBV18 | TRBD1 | CASSTGVPGYTF | TGTGCCAGCTCGACAGGGGTTCCTGGCTACACCTTC
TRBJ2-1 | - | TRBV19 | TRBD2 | CASRKSPSGGYNEQFF | TGTGCCAGTAGAAAATCCCCTAGCGGGGGGTACAATGAGCAGTTCTTC
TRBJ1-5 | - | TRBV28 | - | CASIHINIQGRHQPQHF | TGTGCCAGCATTCACATAAACATACAGGGAAGGCATCAGCCCCAGCATTTT
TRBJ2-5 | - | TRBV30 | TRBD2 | CAWSYRFTGGGETQYF | TGTGCCTGGAGTTACCGCTTTACGGGGGGAGGAGAGACCCAGTACTTC
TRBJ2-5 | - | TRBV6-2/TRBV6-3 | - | CASSYYHAGTQYF | TGTGCCAGCAGTTACTACCACGCGGGAACCCAGTACTTC
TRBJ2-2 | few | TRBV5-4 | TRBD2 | CATRTTSGMNTGELFF | TGTGCCACCAGAACGACTAGCGGCATGAACACCGGGGAGCTGTTTTTT
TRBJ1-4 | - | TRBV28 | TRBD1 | CASSLPSGQGSLTNEKLFF | TGTGCCAGCAGTTTACCGTCCGGACAGGGATCTTTAACTAATGAAAAACTGTTTTTT
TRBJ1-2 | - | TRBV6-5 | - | CASSSPQVPNYGYTF | TGTGCCAGCAGTTCGCCCCAGGTCCCTAACTATGGCTACACCTTC
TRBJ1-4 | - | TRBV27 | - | CASSFRVEKLFF | TGTGCCAGCAGTTTTAGAGTGGAAAAACTGTTTTTT
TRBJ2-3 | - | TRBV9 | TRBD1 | CASSVEGASYTDTQYF | TGTGCCAGCAGCGTAGAGGGGGCTTCTTACACAGATACGCAGTATTTT
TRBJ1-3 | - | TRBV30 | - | CAGGEENTIYF | TGTGCCGGGGGGGAGGAGAACACCATATATTTT
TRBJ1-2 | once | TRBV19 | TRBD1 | CASIVSSGGTYGYTF | TGTGCCAGTATCGTCTCGTCAGGGGGCACCTATGGCTACACCTTC
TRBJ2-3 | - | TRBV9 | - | CASSLRRTSTDTQYF | TGTGCCAGCAGCTTAAGACGGACTAGCACAGATACGCAGTATTTT
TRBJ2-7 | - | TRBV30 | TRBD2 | CAWSSSGSFSEQYF | TGTGCCTGGAGTAGTAGCGGGAGTTTTTCGGAGCAGTACTTC
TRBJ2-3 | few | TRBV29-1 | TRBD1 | CSVRGGQGRADTQYF | TGCAGCGTTAGAGGGGGACAGGGGAGGGCAGATACGCAGTATTTT
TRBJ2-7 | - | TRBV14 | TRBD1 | CASSLGGTGVYEQYF | TGTGCCAGCAGCCTTGGCGGGACAGGGGTCTACGAGCAGTACTTC
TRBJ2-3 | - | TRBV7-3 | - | CASSRGTHADTQYF | TGTGCCAGCAGCCGAGGAACGCATGCAGATACGCAGTATTTT
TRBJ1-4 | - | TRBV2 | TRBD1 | CASKKSTGGAGEKLFF | TGTGCCAGCAAGAAATCCACAGGGGGCGCAGGCGAAAAACTGTTTTTT
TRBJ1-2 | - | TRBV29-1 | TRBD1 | CSVEGTGDGLDYGYTF | TGCAGCGTTGAGGGGACAGGGGACGGGTTAGACTATGGCTACACCTTC
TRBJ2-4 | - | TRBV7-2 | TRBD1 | CASSDRGAKNIQYF | TGTGCCAGCAGCGACAGGGGAGCCAAAAACATTCAGTACTTC
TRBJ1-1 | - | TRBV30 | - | CAWSGSGFGGYTEAFF | TGTGCCTGGAGTGGTAGTGGATTCGGGGGGTACACTGAAGCTTTCTTT